Sequencing of this T cell receptor (beta chain) was carried out in a study of CD8 T cells in Susac syndrome. This CDR3 region has 14 residues. Germline V gene sequence: CDR1 DFQATT, CDR2 SNEGSKA (reference sequence). V shed 6 bases and J 0 bases; nucleotides not matched to a gene: 7. Sequencing targeted TCR beta in T cells from blood (CD8+ and CD4+). In the multiple sclerosis control group, patients were treatment-naive and had stable or active relapsing-remitting disease. Negative isolation yielded CD4+ and CD8+ T cells, and FACS enriched TEMRA cells. RNA totalling about 0.45 to 1 ug underwent reverse transcription with random hexamers. TCR beta CDR3 was amplified by immunoSEQ multiplex PCR. This amplification extended across 54 Vbeta and 13 Jbeta segments. In TCRdb, the immunoSEQ multiplex PCR reads were re-called with MiXCR into one record per CDR3 protein. This sample has 200,000 or so distinct CDR3 sequences, with almost 96% found just once.

The sequenced sample was CD4+ T cells from PBMCs. The J gene is TRBJ2-7, the V gene TRBV20-1, with 8 bases lining up with TRBD1. This sequence was found in a human donor with multiple sclerosis. Here the CDR3 DNA reads TGCAGTGCCCACAGGACAGGGAGCTCCTACGAGCAGTACTTC. This codes for CSAHRTGSSYEQYF.